Sequencing of this T cell receptor beta chain was carried out in a study of blood T cell repertoires in COVID-19. The CDR3 has 16 amino acids. Per the germline V gene, CDR1 is MNHEY and CDR2 is SVGEGT. With 5 bases clipped from V and 6 bases from J, the junction kept 8 bases outside the gene matches. Method: immunoSEQ multiplex PCR; TCRdb's copy keeps in-frame clones and lacks some. The sample lists about 130,000 clones, approximately 84% seen once, with roughly 15% in the top ten. The chain carries TRBV6-2 or TRBV6-3 and TRBJ2-2; TRBD1 matches at 11 bases. This TCR came from a woman of 80 years or more with acute or convalescent COVID-19. Sequencing was performed on peripheral blood. CDR3 nucleotides: TGTGCCAGCAGTCCCGGACAGGGGGCGCTGGCCGGGGAGCTGTTTTTT. Amino acid sequence: CASSPGQGALAGELFF.